This is a list of T cell receptor beta chains from one sample in a study of multiple sclerosis patients with progressive multifocal leukoencephalopathy. Profiled with immunoSEQ multiplex PCR; TCRdb holds only in-frame clones, not every one. Counted here are some 28,000 clones, around 90% occurring once; the ten biggest clones make up roughly 1.3%. Sequencing was performed on PBMCs, taken from a patient treated with natalizumab. All receptors derive from a human donor with multiple sclerosis. The CDR3 runs from the conserved cysteine through the conserved F or W.

V gene	J gene	CDR3 protein
TRBV28	TRBJ2-7	CASSVSGGPSYEQYF
TRBV11-2	TRBJ2-7	CASSLGQVVYEQYF
TRBV7-3	TRBJ2-3	CASSAFHGQGQDTQYF
TRBV13	TRBJ2-1	CASSFGTERNEQFF
TRBV15	TRBJ2-1	CATSSRTVYNEQFF
TRBV30	TRBJ2-1	CAWKEGRVGEQFF
TRBV4-1	TRBJ1-6	CASSPINSPLHF
TRBV5-6	TRBJ1-6	CASSLFGQGDNSPLHF
TRBV6-5	TRBJ1-5	CASREVGSNQPQHF
TRBV4-1	TRBJ2-2	CASSRLQGTLAGELFF
TRBV6-5	TRBJ1-3	CASSPGQPPGNTIYF
TRBV7-5	TRBJ2-2	CARSPPRQGNTGELFF
TRBV4-3	TRBJ1-1	CASSRKQGGTEAFF